The sequence of this TCR beta chain was determined in a study of T-cell reconstitution after alpha-beta-depleted transplantation in children. Notes on the study in general: Recipient T cells and thymic progenitors that survived gave rise to the high TCRbeta diversity observed at day 60 in some patients. Alpha-beta T cells about two months after transplant reportedly derived from several hundred expanded graft clones. From newly produced T cells came most of the T-cell counts and diversity one year after transplant.

The germline V gene encodes CDR1 SQVTM and CDR2 ANQGSEA. Trimming cost V 7 bases and J 3 bases, with 12 bases left between them. The CDR3 contains 12 residues. Unique molecular identifiers were built into the TCRbeta library. TCRdb independently ran MiXCR on the PCR reads; one entry per CDR3 protein. The repertoire holds around 500,000 distinct CDR3 sequences, with more than 20% as singletons. This clonotype was counted at least ten times. As yet, its antigen is unknown. J is TRBJ1-2 and V is TRBV29-1; a possible D gene is TRBD1 (5 bases). The sample in question was PBMCs, mostly from graft donor cells, obtained 360 days after TCRalphabeta/CD19-depleted stem cell transplant. The receptor was isolated from a boy younger than two who had a stem cell transplant for acute myeloid leukemia, so the T cells may come from the graft donor. The CDR3 spells CSAPRGDYGYTF. CDR3 nucleotides: TGCAGCGCCCCGAGGGGAGACTATGGCTACACCTTC.